This T cell receptor (beta chain) appears in the sequencing data of a study of shared clonotypes between healthy human individuals. Turning to the study itself: Researchers assigned three CD4 naive, three CD4 memory, two CD8 naive and one CD8 memory plate to each donor. Study-wide results and limits: Relative to memory subsets, naive subsets generally showed larger estimated richness. It was the non-shared clonotypes that had lower generation probabilities than clonotypes shared by all four donors.

Positive CCR7 selection of CD45RO-negative cells yielded the naive CD8 cells, and terminally differentiated effector memory CD45RA+ cells were excluded. In the sorted-subset replicate PCRs, 200 ng DNA, 25,000 to 30,000 T cell genomes, was used. Method: immunoSEQ multiplex PCR; TCRdb's copy keeps in-frame clones and lacks some. The sample has about 750,000 clones, 80% to 95% seen once. As regards this clone: Its antigen is unidentified.

CDR1 and CDR2 from the germline V gene are MGHRA and YSYEKL. This CDR3 has 19 amino acids. The V gene end was trimmed by 0 bases and the J gene end by 7 bases; junction bases not matched to a gene: 12. Sequencing used naive CD8+ T cells sorted from blood. The clonotype was recovered from a man aged 30 to 39 in good health. This chain connects TRBV4-1 to TRBJ2-1; 13 bases line up with TRBD2. The CDR3 nucleotides read TGCGCCAGCAGCCAAGATCCAGGTACTAGCGGGAGGGCCGATAATGAGCAGTTCTTC. Amino acids: CASSQDPGTSGRADNEQFF.